This record covers a single T cell receptor beta chain. The sample's time point: week 3, after first cycle of checkpoint inhibitor. No patient had earlier systemic cancer treatment, concurrent immunosuppressants, or another active cancer. This record comes from a study of blood T cell dynamics during melanoma immunotherapy. About the study: Metastatic melanoma patients received first-line pembrolizumab or nivolumab plus ipilimumab.

Every bulk PBMC sample received the same 350 ng of DNA. Only in-frame clones appear in the TCRdb table, and some are missing; sequencing was by immunoSEQ multiplex PCR. This table holds about 7,300 clones, roughly 80% found once. The germline CDR1 and CDR2 sequences are MDHEN and SYDVKM. The trim removed 6 bases at V and 0 bases at J, leaving 5 bases unmatched. The CDR3 is made up of 16 amino acids. The clonotype originates from a human donor with melanoma. The chain recombines TRBV28 with TRBJ1-6, with TRBD1 identical over 7 bases. Sequenced material: blood, taken from a patient treated with checkpoint blockade. The CDR3, as DNA: TGTGCCAGCAGGCGACAGGGCCGCTCCTATAATTCACCCCTCCACTTT. It translates to CASRRQGRSYNSPLHF.